This TCR beta chain derives from a study of cytotoxic CD8 clonotypes in ibrutinib-treated CLL. CDR3 length: 11 residues. Germline V CDR1 and CDR2: DFQATT, SNEGSKA (reference sequence). The V end lost 3 bases, the J end lost 1 base, and 4 bases lay between the germline ends. Study results and limitations: Contraction or stability on treatment was seen for public clonotypes, which were uncommon.

Researchers set a sequencing depth target of 1 in 200,000 to 1 in 1 million T cells. Profiled with immunoSEQ multiplex PCR; TCRdb holds only in-frame clones, not every one. The top ten clones hold over 5% of a sample with around 300,000 clones, about 77% of them seen once. On this clone itself: Its matching antigen is unknown. This sample includes further DNA sequences coding for the same CDR3.

The sequenced sample was PBMCs, obtained before ibrutinib treatment. The rearrangement uses TRBV20-1 and TRBJ2-7, with D unresolved. This TCR was sampled from a human donor with chronic lymphocytic leukemia. As DNA, the CDR3 is TGCAGTGCTAGGCGGTCCTACGAGCAGTACTTC. It yields the protein CSARRSYEQYF.